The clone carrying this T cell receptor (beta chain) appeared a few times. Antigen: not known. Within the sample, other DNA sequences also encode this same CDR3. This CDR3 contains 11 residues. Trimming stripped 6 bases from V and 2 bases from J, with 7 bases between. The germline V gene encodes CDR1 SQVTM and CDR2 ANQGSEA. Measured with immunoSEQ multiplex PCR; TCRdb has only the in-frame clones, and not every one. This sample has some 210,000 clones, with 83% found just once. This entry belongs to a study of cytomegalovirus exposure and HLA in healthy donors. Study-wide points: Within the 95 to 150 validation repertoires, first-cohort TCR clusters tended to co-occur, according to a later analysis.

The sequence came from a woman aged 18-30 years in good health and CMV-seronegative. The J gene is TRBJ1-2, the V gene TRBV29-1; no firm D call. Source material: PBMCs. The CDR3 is CSVDKNYGYTF. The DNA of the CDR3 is TGCAGCGTCGACAAGAACTATGGCTACACCTTC.